The present entry profiles one T cell receptor beta chain with its context. J was trimmed by 0 bases and V by 4 bases; bases with no gene match: 12. This CDR3 has 18 residues. From germline, CDR1 is ENHRY and CDR2 SYGVKD. The data are from a study of T cell changes during pregnancy in multiple sclerosis. Assay: immunoSEQ multiplex PCR; the TCRdb copy retains only in-frame clones and omits some. The sample lists around 39,000 clones; approximately 88% were seen once. V and J are TRBV10-3 and TRBJ1-3; 7 bases fit TRBD1. The TCR originated in a female donor with multiple sclerosis, enrolled in a pregnancy study. The source material was CD4+ T cells from peripheral blood mononuclear cells, sampled before pregnancy. The chain's CDR3 is CAISARVPGQNSGNTIYF. CDR3 DNA sequence: TGTGCCATCAGTGCCCGGGTTCCGGGACAGAACTCTGGAAACACCATATATTTT.